The present T cell receptor (beta chain) was sequenced within a study of blood T cell repertoires in COVID-19. TCRdb's table, derived via immunoSEQ multiplex PCR, lists solely in-frame clones and lacks some. The table has about 220,000 clones, approximately 80% seen once; the top ten hold more than 4.5%. This CDR3 has 13 amino acids. Trimming removed 5 bases from V and 10 bases from J; junction bases left unmatched: 10. Per germline, CDR1 SGHDT and CDR2 YYEEEE. The chain uses TRBV5-6 and TRBJ2-3, with 7 bases aligning to TRBD2. Sequencing used peripheral blood. The receptor was derived from a woman between 55 and 75 years old who had recovered from COVID-19. This CDR3 reads CASRARPREAQYF. Here the CDR3 DNA reads TGTGCCAGCAGGGCCCGACCACGGGAGGCGCAGTATTTT.